The clone carrying this T cell receptor (beta chain) appeared many times. The data originate from a study of regulatory T cells in long-lasting Graves disease. CDR1 and CDR2 (germline): MNHNS, SASEGT. The ends were cut back, 5 bases at V and 6 bases at J, with 16 bases in the middle. This CDR3 is 14 amino acids long. Researchers made TCR beta libraries by using iRepertoire HTBI primers and running Arm-PCR on CDR3 regions. A single record per CDR3 protein comes from TCRdb applying MiXCR to the multiplex PCR reads. This table holds 300,000 to 400,000 distinct CDR3 sequences, around a fifth found once. Regarding time point: persistent/refractory GD, antithyroid drugs over 5 years with positive TRAb. Isolated PBMC RNA provided the starting material for the TCR library.

The chain couples TRBV6-1 to TRBJ1-1, with D maybe TRBD1 (5 bases). The sample was peripheral blood mononuclear cells (PBMCs), taken when the disease was refractory, from a patient treated with antithyroid drugs. The sequence derives from a female donor with Graves disease. The CDR3 coding sequence is TGTGCCAGCAGTAAGACAGCGATTAGCTCTGAAGCTTTCTTT. It is translated as CASSKTAISSEAFF.